A selection of T cell receptor beta chains follows, all from one sample in a study of spatial heterogeneity in lung cancer. TCRdb re-called the 5' RACE reads with MiXCR, one entry per CDR3 protein. The data show about 9,500 distinct CDR3 sequences, with approximately 8.3% seen just once and around 13% held by the top ten. The sample was lung tumor tissue, taken at surgery. The receptor source for this set is a female donor with early-stage non-small cell lung cancer. The CDR3 runs from the conserved cysteine through the conserved F or W.

v_gene	j_gene	CDR3aa
TRBV19	TRBJ1-2	CASSKTFSDGYTF
TRBV27	TRBJ2-7	CASSLSNPGTYSSYEQYF
TRBV12-3/TRBV12-4	TRBJ1-2	CASSYPRTGQEGYTF
TRBV5-1	TRBJ2-1	CASSLVGTINNEQFF
TRBV27	TRBJ2-7	CATWDRGLYEQYF
TRBV7-9	TRBJ1-2	CASSLSGANNYGYTF
TRBV14	TRBJ2-5	CASSRLTSVQETQYF
TRBV20-1	TRBJ1-2	CSARDGRTYGYTF
TRBV7-2	TRBJ2-7	CASRMGSEQYF
TRBV7-9	TRBJ2-3	CASSLPRTEYTDTQYF
TRBV11-2	TRBJ2-3	CASSWTEGDTQYF
TRBV29-1	TRBJ2-3	CSVAVFTDTQYF
TRBV24-1	TRBJ2-1	CATSETGDHNEQFF
TRBV29-1	TRBJ2-6	CSVEAANVLTF
TRBV28	TRBJ1-2	CASSSPGQGKDGYTF
TRBV5-8	TRBJ1-2	CASSVAGAAGYTF
TRBV9	TRBJ2-3	CASSEGSTDTQYF
TRBV5-6	TRBJ1-2	CASSLVAGASGTF
TRBV28	TRBJ1-1	CASSVMGKGTEAFF
TRBV27	TRBJ1-2	CASSLSWGPNYGYTF
TRBV7-8	TRBJ2-1	CASSPGLTNNEQFF
TRBV6-2/TRBV6-3	TRBJ2-5	CASTTSGGKRQTQYF
TRBV28	TRBJ2-7	CASRTGTAHEQYF
TRBV25-1	TRBJ2-7	CATTYGWEQYF
TRBV4-1	TRBJ1-6	CASSQEVTGMSSYNSPLHF
TRBV20-1	TRBJ2-7	CSARKLVRAGGCEQYF
TRBV28	TRBJ2-7	CASSLTGTGVYEQYF
TRBV6-2/TRBV6-3	TRBJ2-1	CASSSQRGARFREQFF
TRBV29-1	TRBJ2-5	CSVESGKETQYF
TRBV6-5	TRBJ2-1	CASSTPGGYLSYNEQFF
TRBV7-9	TRBJ2-7	CASSPGGRYEQYF
TRBV7-2	TRBJ1-1	CASSLAGVNTEAFF
TRBV4-3	TRBJ1-1	CASSQDGGFGTEAFF
TRBV18	TRBJ1-5	CASSPDRGGVSQPQHF
TRBV20-1	TRBJ2-5	CSASGGLASETQYF
TRBV4-1	TRBJ2-1	CASSPNAVRVEQFF
TRBV3-1	TRBJ2-2	CASSQDRGTSTGELFF
TRBV25-1	TRBJ2-1	CASSESQQGGSYNEQFF
TRBV4-1	TRBJ1-2	CASSQETGNYGYTF
TRBV6-5	TRBJ1-3	CASSYSPRSWGNTIYF
TRBV9	TRBJ2-7	CASSAEEVIRGSSYEQYF
TRBV5-1	TRBJ2-1	CASSVGLAGVNEQFF
TRBV5-1	TRBJ2-7	CASSPLVGTGGFYEQYF
TRBV4-2	TRBJ2-6	CASSQDQGTANSGANVLTF
TRBV5-6	TRBJ2-7	CATRPGQGSYEQYF
TRBV5-6	TRBJ2-2	CASSLMGSNTGELFF
TRBV21-1	TRBJ2-2	CASSKVVDF
TRBV7-2	TRBJ2-5	CASSPNRGKETQYF
TRBV19	TRBJ2-4	CASSPLAGSQAKNIQYF
TRBV18	TRBJ2-7	CASSPYGQNYEQYF
TRBV11-1	TRBJ2-7	CASSPRQGEYEQYF
TRBV6-1	TRBJ2-7	CASNLSGATYEQYF
TRBV29-1	TRBJ1-3	CSVGSGGVGNTIYF
TRBV7-2	TRBJ2-3	CASNPAAGAPLF
TRBV27	TRBJ1-2	CASSPTGGSYGYTF
TRBV24-1	TRBJ1-2	CATSDWDTSTIDGYTF
TRBV7-9	TRBJ2-1	CASSLLRDRAYNEQFF
TRBV28	TRBJ1-2	CASSLYRGSYGYTF
TRBV2	TRBJ2-3	CASSEPRGGTDTQYF